A selection of T cell receptor beta chains follows, all from one sample in a study of CD8 T cells in ankylosing spondylitis. One entry per CDR3 protein, called by TCRdb with MiXCR from the 5' RACE reads. The sample includes 180,000 or so distinct CDR3 sequences, approximately 10% of them seen just once. Sequences were obtained from blood, either unsorted or a sorted T cell fraction (not recorded which). The receptors stem from a male donor with ankylosing spondylitis or in good health (not recorded which). The CDR3 runs from the conserved cysteine through the conserved F or W. The D gene is left open where the match is weak. Size values are once, few and many counts, or a class for expanded clones, and some rows have none.

cdr3_nt	cdr3_aa	v_call	j_call	clone_size	cdr3_length	d_call
TGTGCCAGCAGTTCAGGGGGAGGCACTGAAGCTTTCTTT	CASSSGGGTEAFF	TRBV7-9	TRBJ1-1	few	13	TRBD1
TGCGCCAGCAGCTTGATCGACCTCAATTCGGGCTACACCTTC	CASSLIDLNSGYTF	TRBV5-1	TRBJ1-2	few	14	.
TGCGCCAGCAGCCCGGGACAGACGAACACCGGGGAGCTGTTTTTT	CASSPGQTNTGELFF	TRBV5-1	TRBJ2-2	many	15	TRBD1
TGCAGCGTTGAAGAGTTTGTCACTAGCACAGATACGCAGTATTTT	CSVEEFVTSTDTQYF	TRBV29-1	TRBJ2-3	many	15	.
TGCAGCGTTTTGGACAGGGATGGTTGGACAGATACGCAGTATTTT	CSVLDRDGWTDTQYF	TRBV29-1	TRBJ2-3	.	15	TRBD1
TGTGCCAGCAGTCTTCGACAGGGTGAAGGCTACACCTTC	CASSLRQGEGYTF	TRBV7-9	TRBJ1-2	.	13	TRBD1
TGTGCCAGCAGTTGGGCGCAGAGCAATCAGCCCCAGCATTTT	CASSWAQSNQPQHF	TRBV6-2/TRBV6-3	TRBJ1-5	many	14	.
TGCAGTGCTTCCGGGACTAGCGGGGGGGCCATCTACGAGCAGTACTTC	CSASGTSGGAIYEQYF	TRBV20-1	TRBJ2-7	few	16	TRBD2
TGCGCCAGCAGCTTGGTCCAGGGGGCCGCTAATTCACCCCTCCACTTT	CASSLVQGAANSPLHF	TRBV5-1	TRBJ1-6	many	16	TRBD1
TGCAGCGTTGAAGAAGGGACAGGGAGCTCCTACGAGCAGTACTTC	CSVEEGTGSSYEQYF	TRBV29-1	TRBJ2-7	many	15	TRBD1
TGTGCCAGCAGCTTAGAAGCAGCTAGCAATCAGCCCCAGCATTTT	CASSLEAASNQPQHF	TRBV11-2	TRBJ1-5	.	15	.
TGTGCCAGCAGCCAAGTTTTTGATAAAGAGACCCAGTACTTC	CASSQVFDKETQYF	TRBV4-2	TRBJ2-5	.	14	.
TGCAGTGCTAGACTGGACATAGAAGCTTTCTTT	CSARLDIEAFF	TRBV20-1	TRBJ1-1	.	11	.
TGTGCCAGCAGCCCACTCGGGGGTTACGAGCAGTACTTC	CASSPLGGYEQYF	TRBV11-2	TRBJ2-7	.	13	.
TGTGCCAGCAGTCCAGTTAATGAAAAACTGTTTTTT	CASSPVNEKLFF	TRBV6-2/TRBV6-3	TRBJ1-4	many	12	.
TGTGCCAGCAGTCGCTTTCCAGGGGGCGAGCAGCCCCAGCATTTT	CASSRFPGGEQPQHF	TRBV6-1	TRBJ1-5	.	15	TRBD1
TGCGCCAGCAGCTTGGTTTGGGGGCTGAACTATGGCTACACCTTC	CASSLVWGLNYGYTF	TRBV5-1	TRBJ1-2	.	15	.